This T cell receptor (beta chain) came from a study of blood T cell repertoires in COVID-19. Across the whole study: COVID-19 samples collected from the United States, Italy and Spain covered acute and convalescent phases. Nucleic acid was either cDNA or gDNA, and it came from T cells, B-cell-depleted T cells, or PBMCs.

In the authors' methods: Amplification with reference gene primers provided the estimates of nucleated cell counts. Sequenced by immunoSEQ multiplex PCR; TCRdb stores in-frame clones only, minus some. V, J and clone size derive from that table, while D and trimming were established from the DNA sequence. The table includes approximately 97,000 clones, roughly 81% detected once. V was clipped by 7 bases and J by 7 bases; unmatched bases: 10. The CDR3 spans 14 residues. Germline-derived CDR1 and CDR2 are ENHRY and SYGVKD. Sequencing was carried out using peripheral blood. J is TRBJ2-7 and V is TRBV10-3; 10 positions match TRBD2. The TCR originated in a man aged 40-49 years with active or convalescent COVID-19. The CDR3 DNA sequence: TGTGCCATCAAAACTAGCGGGGATTTGGGTGAGCAGTACTTC. It yields the protein CAIKTSGDLGEQYF.